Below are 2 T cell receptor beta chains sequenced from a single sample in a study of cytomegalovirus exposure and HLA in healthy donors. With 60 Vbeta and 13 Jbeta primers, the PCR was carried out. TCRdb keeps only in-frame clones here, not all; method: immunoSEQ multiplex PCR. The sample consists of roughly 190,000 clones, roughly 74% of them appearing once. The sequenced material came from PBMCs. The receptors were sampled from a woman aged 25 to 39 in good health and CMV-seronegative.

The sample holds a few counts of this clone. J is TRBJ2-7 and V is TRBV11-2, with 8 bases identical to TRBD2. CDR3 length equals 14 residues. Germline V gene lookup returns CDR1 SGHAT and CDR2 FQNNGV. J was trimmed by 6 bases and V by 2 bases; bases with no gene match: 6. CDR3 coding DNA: TGTGCCAGCAGCTTATGGGCTGCGGGGGGCGAGCAGTACTTC. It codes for CASSLWAAGGEQYF.

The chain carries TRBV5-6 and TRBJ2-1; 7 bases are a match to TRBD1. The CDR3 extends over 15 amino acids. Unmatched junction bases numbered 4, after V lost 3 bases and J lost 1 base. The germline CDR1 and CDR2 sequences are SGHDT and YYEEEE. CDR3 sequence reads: CASSSTGRSYNEQFF. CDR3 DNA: TGTGCCAGCAGCTCGACAGGGAGATCCTACAATGAGCAGTTCTTC.